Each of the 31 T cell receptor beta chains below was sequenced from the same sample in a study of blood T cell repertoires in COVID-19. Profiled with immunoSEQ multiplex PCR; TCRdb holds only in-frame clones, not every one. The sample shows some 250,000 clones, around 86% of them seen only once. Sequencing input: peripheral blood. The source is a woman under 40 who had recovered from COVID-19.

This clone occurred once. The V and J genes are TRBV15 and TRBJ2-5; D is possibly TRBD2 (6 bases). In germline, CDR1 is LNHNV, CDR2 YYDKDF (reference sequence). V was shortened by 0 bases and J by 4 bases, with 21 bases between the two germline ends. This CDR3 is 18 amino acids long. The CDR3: CATSRDGTAVVGGETQYF. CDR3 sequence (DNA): TGTGCCACCAGCAGAGATGGTACAGCGGTGGTGGGGGGAGAGACCCAGTACTTC.

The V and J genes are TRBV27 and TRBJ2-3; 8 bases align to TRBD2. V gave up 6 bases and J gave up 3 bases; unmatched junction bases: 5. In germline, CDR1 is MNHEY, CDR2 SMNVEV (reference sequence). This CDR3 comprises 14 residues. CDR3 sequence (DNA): TGTGCCAGCAGCCGGGGGGGCCATACAGATACGCAGTATTTT. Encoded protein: CASSRGGHTDTQYF.

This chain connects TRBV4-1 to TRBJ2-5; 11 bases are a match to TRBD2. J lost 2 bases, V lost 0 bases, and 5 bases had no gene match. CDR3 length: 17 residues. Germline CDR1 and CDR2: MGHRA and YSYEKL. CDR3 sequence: CASSQDPSGGLQETQYF. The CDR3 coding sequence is TGCGCCAGCAGCCAAGACCCTAGCGGGGGGCTACAAGAGACCCAGTACTTC.

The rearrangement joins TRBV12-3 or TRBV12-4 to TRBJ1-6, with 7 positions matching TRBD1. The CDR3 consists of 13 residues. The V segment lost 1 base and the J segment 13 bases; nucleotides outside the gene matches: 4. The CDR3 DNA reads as TGTGCCAGCAGTTTAGAGACAGGGTCCCCCCTCCACTTT. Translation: CASSLETGSPLHF.

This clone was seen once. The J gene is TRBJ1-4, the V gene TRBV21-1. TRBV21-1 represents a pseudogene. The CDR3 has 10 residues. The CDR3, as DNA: TGTGCCACTGAGCATGAAAAACTGTTTTTT. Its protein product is CATEHEKLFF.

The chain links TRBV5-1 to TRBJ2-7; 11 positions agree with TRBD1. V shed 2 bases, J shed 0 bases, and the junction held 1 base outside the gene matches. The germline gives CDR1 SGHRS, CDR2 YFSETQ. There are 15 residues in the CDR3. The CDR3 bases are TGCGCCAGCAGCTTCGGACAGGGGGCCTCCTACGAGCAGTACTTC. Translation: CASSFGQGASYEQYF.

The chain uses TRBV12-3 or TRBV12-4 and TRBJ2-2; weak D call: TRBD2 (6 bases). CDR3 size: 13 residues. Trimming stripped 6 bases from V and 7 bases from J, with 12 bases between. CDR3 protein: CASSLLGGGELFF. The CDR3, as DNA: TGTGCCAGCAGCCTTCTCGGGGGCGGGGAGCTGTTTTTT.

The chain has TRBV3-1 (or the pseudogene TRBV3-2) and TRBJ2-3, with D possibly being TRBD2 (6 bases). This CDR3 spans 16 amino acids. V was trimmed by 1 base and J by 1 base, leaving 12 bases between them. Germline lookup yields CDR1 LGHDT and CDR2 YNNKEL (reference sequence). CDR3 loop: CASSQVSGGGTDTQYF. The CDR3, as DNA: TGTGCCAGCAGCCAAGTTAGCGGCGGCGGCACAGATACGCAGTATTTT.

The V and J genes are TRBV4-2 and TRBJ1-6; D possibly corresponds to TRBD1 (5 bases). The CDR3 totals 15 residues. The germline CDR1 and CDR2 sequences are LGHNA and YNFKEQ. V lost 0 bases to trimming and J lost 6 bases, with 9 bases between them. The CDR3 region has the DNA TGTGCCAGCAGCCAAGAAGGGGCAGCTAATTCACCCCTCCACTTT. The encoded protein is CASSQEGAANSPLHF.

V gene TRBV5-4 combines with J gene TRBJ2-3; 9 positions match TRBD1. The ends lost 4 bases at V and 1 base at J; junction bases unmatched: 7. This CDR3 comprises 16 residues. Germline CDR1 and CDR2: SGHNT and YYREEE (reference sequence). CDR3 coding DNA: TGTGCCAGCAGCCCCTACAGGGGGCGAGGCACAGATACGCAGTATTTT. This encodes CASSPYRGRGTDTQYF.

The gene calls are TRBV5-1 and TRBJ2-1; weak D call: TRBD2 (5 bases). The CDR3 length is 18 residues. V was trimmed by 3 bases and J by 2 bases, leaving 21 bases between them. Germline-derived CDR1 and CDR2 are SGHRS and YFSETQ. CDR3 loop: CASSSTSALAGAYNEQFF. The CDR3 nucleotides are TGCGCCAGCAGCTCCACATCTGCCCTAGCCGGGGCCTACAATGAGCAGTTCTTC.

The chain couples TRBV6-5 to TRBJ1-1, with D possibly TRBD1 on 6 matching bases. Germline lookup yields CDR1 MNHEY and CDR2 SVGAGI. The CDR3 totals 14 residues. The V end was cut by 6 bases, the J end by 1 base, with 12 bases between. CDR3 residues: CASRLMTGNTEAFF. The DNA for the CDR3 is TGTGCCAGCAGGCTGATGACAGGGAACACTGAAGCTTTCTTT.

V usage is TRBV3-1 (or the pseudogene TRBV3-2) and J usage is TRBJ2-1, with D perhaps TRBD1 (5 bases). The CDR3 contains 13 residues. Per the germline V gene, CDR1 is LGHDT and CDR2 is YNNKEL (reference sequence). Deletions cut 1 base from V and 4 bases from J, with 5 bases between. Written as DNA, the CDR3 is TGTGCCAGCAGCCAAGCAGGGTACAATGAGCAGTTCTTC. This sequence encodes CASSQAGYNEQFF.

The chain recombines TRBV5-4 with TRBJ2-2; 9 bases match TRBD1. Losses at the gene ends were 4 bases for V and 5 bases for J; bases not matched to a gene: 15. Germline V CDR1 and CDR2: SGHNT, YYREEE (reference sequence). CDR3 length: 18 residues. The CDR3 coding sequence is TGTGCCAGCAGCCTCAGGGGGACAGGGTTATGGAGGACCGGGGAGCTGTTTTTT. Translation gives CASSLRGTGLWRTGELFF.

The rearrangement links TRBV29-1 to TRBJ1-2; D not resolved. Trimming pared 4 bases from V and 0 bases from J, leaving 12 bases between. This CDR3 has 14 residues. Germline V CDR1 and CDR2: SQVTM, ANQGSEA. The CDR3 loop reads CSVVSPGSNYGYTF. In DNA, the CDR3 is TGCAGCGTTGTTAGTCCGGGGTCTAACTATGGCTACACCTTC.

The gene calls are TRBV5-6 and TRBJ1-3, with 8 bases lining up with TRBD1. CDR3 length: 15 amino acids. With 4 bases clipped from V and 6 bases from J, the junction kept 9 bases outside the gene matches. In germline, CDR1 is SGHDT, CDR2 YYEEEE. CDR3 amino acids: CASSRGTGQENTIYF. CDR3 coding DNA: TGTGCCAGCAGCCGAGGGACAGGCCAGGAAAACACCATATATTTT.

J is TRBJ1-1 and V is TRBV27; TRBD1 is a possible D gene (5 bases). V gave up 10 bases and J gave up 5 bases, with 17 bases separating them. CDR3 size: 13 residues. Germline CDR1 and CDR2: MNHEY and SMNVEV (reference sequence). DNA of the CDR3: TGTGCCACCAAGTGGGGGGTGGGGACTGAAGCTTTCTTT. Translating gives CATKWGVGTEAFF.

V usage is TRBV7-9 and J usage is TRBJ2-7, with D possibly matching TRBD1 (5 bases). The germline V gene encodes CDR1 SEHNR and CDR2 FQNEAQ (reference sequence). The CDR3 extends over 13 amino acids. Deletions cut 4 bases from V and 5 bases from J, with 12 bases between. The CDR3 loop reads CASSSRQIHEQYF. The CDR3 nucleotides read TGTGCCAGCAGCTCGCGACAGATCCACGAGCAGTACTTC.

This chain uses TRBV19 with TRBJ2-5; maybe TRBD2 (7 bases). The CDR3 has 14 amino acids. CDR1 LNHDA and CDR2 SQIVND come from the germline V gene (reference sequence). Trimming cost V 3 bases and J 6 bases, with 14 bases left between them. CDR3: CASSISGGIKTQYF. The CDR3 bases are TGTGCCAGTAGTATTTCGGGGGGCATCAAGACCCAGTACTTC.

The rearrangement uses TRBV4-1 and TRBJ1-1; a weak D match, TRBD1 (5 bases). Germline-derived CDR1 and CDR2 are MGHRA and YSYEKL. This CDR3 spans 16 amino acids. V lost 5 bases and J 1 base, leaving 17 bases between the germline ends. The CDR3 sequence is CASSARPRGGNTEAFF. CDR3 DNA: TGCGCCAGCAGCGCTCGTCCGAGGGGAGGGAACACTGAAGCTTTCTTT.

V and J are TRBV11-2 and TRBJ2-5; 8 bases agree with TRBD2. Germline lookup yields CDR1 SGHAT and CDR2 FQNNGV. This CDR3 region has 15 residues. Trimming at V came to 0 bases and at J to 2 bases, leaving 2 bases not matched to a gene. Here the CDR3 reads CASSLEIAGQETQYF. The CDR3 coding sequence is TGTGCCAGCAGCTTAGAGATAGCGGGGCAAGAGACCCAGTACTTC.

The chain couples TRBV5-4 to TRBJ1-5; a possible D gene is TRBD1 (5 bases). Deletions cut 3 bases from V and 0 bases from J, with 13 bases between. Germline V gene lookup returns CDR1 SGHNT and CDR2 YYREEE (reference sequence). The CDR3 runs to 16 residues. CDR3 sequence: CASSSGGENSNQPQHF. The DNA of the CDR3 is TGTGCCAGCAGCTCGGGAGGGGAAAATAGCAATCAGCCCCAGCATTTT.

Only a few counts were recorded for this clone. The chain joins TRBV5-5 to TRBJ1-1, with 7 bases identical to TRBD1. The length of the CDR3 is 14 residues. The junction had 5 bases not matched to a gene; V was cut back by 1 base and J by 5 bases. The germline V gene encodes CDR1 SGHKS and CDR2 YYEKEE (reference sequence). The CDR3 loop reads CASSLYAGGTEAFF. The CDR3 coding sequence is TGTGCCAGCAGCTTGTATGCAGGGGGGACTGAAGCTTTCTTT.

The CDR3 sequence: CASSLSSGVGEAFF. In DNA, the CDR3 is TGTGCCAGCAGCTTATCTTCCGGGGTTGGTGAAGCTTTCTTT. The chain uses TRBV6-6 and TRBJ1-1; D gene uncertain. Trimming removed 6 bases from V and 7 bases from J, with 18 bases in between. Germline CDR1 is MNHNY and CDR2 is SVGAGI (reference sequence). This CDR3 comprises 14 residues.

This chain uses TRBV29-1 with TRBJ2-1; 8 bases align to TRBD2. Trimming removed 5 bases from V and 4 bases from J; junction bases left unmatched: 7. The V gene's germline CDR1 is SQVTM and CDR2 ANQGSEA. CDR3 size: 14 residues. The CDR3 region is CSVLTGGFYNEQFF. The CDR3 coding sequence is TGCAGCGTTCTCACGGGGGGGTTTTACAATGAGCAGTTCTTC.

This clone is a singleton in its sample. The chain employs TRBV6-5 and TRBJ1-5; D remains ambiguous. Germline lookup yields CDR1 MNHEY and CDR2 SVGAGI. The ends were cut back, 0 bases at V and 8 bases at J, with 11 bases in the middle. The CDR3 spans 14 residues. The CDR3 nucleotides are TGTGCCAGCAGTTACTCGCGGGTATGGAAGCCCCAGCATTTT. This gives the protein CASSYSRVWKPQHF.

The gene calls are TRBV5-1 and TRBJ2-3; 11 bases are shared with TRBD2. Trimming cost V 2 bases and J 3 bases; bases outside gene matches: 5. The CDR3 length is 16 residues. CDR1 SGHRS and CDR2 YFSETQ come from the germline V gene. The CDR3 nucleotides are TGCGCCAGCAGCTTTAGCGGGGGGGGAGTGACAGATACGCAGTATTTT. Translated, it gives CASSFSGGGVTDTQYF.

CDR3 loop: CASSASRTSGGDQETQYF. The DNA for the CDR3 is TGTGCCAGCAGCGCTTCTCGGACTAGCGGGGGGGACCAAGAGACCCAGTACTTC. This sequence joins TRBV9 and TRBJ2-5; 15 bases map to TRBD2. The CDR3 has 18 amino acids. Germline trimming cut 3 bases from V and 0 bases from J; bases unmatched to any gene: 6. The V gene's germline CDR1 is SGDLS and CDR2 YYNGEE. The complete variable domain, with remaining parts taken from reference TRBV9 and TRBJ2-5, reads DSGVTQTPKHLITATGQRVTLRCSPRSGDLSVYWYQQSLDQGLQFLIQYYNGEERAKGNILERFSAQQFPDLHSELNLSSLELGDSALYFCASSASRTSGGDQETQYFGPGTRLLVL.

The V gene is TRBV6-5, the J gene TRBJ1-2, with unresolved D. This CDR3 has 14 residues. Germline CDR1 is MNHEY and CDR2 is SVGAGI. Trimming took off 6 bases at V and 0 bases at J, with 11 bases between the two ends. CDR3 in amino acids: CASRREGTNYGYTF. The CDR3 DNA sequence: TGTGCCAGCAGAAGGGAGGGAACTAACTATGGCTACACCTTC.

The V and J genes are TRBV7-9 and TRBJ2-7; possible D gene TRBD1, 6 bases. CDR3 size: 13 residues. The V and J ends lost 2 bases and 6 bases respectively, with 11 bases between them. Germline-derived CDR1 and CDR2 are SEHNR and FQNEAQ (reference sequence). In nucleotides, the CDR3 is TGTGCCAGCAGCTTACTTTACAGGGTCGAGCAGTACTTC. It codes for CASSLLYRVEQYF.

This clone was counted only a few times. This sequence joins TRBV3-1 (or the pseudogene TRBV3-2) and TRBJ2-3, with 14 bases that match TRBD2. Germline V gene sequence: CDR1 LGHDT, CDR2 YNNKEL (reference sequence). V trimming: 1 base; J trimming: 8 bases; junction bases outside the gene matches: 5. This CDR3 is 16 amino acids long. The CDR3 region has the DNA TGTGCCAGCAGCCAAGCCGAGACTAGCGGGGGGGGTACGCAGTATTTT. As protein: CASSQAETSGGGTQYF.